The entry below describes one T cell receptor beta chain. Assay used: immunoSEQ multiplex PCR; TCRdb lists only in-frame clones, some missing. Of about 40,000 clones listed, roughly nine tenths are singletons. The data were obtained in a study of T cell changes during pregnancy in multiple sclerosis. The sequences come from CD4+ T cells from peripheral blood mononuclear cells, collected in the first trimester of pregnancy. This clonotype was obtained from a female donor with multiple sclerosis, enrolled in a pregnancy study.

The CDR3 here is CASRIAGVGTYEQYF. The CDR3, as DNA: TGTGCCAGCAGGATAGCGGGAGTCGGGACCTACGAGCAGTACTTC. The V gene is TRBV7-2, the J gene TRBJ2-7, with 9 bases fitting TRBD2. The CDR3 consists of 15 residues. The ends lost 6 bases at V and 2 bases at J; junction bases unmatched: 8. Germline V gene data show CDR1 as SGHTA and CDR2 as FQGNSA.